Many counts were recorded for the clone carrying this T cell receptor beta chain. The antigen is not known. The data belong to a study of T-cell reconstitution after alpha-beta-depleted transplantation in children. The study's findings and limits: At around two months after transplant, the alpha-beta T cells were reportedly derived from several hundred expanded clones that came from non-depleted graft cells.

The TCRbeta library incorporated unique molecular identifiers. TCRdb reanalysed the PCR reads using MiXCR and keeps one entry per CDR3 protein. Here the sample spans around 580,000 distinct CDR3 sequences, 23% being singletons. This CDR3 is built from 14 residues. Trimming at V came to 6 bases and at J to 5 bases, leaving 8 bases not matched to a gene. Germline V gives CDR1 ENHRY, CDR2 SYGVKD. This chain connects TRBV10-3 to TRBJ2-5; TRBD1 aligns across 8 bases. The sequence came from a boy under three years old who had a stem cell transplant for acute myeloid leukemia, so the T cells may come from the graft donor. The specimen was PBMCs, mostly from graft donor cells, collected 360 days after TCRalphabeta/CD19-depleted stem cell transplant. The DNA of the CDR3 is TGTGCCATCAGCCTCAGGGGGCAGACGGAGACCCAGTACTTC. This translates into CAISLRGQTETQYF.